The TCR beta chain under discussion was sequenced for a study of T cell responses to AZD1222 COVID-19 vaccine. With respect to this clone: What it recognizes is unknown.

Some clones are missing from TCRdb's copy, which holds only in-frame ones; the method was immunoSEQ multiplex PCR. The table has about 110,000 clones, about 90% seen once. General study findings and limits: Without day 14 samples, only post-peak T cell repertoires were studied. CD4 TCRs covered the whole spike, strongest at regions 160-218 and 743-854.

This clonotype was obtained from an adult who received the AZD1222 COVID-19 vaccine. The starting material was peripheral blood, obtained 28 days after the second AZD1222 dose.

The DNA for the CDR3 is TGTGCCAGCAGCTTAGTCGGGGGGTACAATGAGCAGTTCTTC. Translating it yields CASSLVGGYNEQFF. The chain uses TRBV11-2 and TRBJ2-1; 7 bases align to TRBD2. CDR1 SGHAT and CDR2 FQNNGV come from the germline V gene. Trimming cost V 1 base and J 4 bases; bases outside gene matches: 1. This CDR3 contains 14 residues.